This T cell receptor (beta chain) is from a study of identical twins. Study-level results: Beta clonotypes that were abundant in cord blood contained fewer insertions, a pattern absent from memory repertoires. Partial confounding of zero-insertion analyses by invariant MAIT and iNKT cells was possible. Compared with models, monozygotic twins showed more out-of-frame TCR alpha sharing.

Addition of a universal primer site occurred through template switching, and cDNA carried unique molecular identifiers. Via MiXCR, TCRdb re-called the 5' RACE reads, giving one row per CDR3 protein. In the table there are approximately 1.8 million distinct CDR3 sequences, about 32% of which are singletons. As to this clonotype: The antigen is unknown.

The length of the CDR3 is 12 residues. V was trimmed by 8 bases and J by 5 bases, leaving 10 bases between them. Germline CDR1 is MDHEN and CDR2 is SYDVKM. The sequenced sample was cord blood. The chain is built from TRBV28 and TRBJ2-4; D might be TRBD1 or TRBD2, each matching 5 bases. The receptor's source is a newborn girl in good health. CDR3 bases: TGTGCCAGCGGGGACCACCAAAACATTCAGTACTTC. Translated: CASGDHQNIQYF.